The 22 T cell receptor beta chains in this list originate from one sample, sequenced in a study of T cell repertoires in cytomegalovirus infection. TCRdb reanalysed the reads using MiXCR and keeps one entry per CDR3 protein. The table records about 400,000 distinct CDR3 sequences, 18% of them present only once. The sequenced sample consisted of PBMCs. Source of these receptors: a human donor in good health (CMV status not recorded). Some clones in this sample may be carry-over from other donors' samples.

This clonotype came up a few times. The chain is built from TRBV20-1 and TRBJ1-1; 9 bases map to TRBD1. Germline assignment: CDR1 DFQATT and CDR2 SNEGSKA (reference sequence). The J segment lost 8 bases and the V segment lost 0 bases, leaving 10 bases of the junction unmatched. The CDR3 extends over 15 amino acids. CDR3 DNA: TGCAGTGCTAGAGACCAACGGACAGGGGATGGGGAAGCTTTCTTT. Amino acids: CSARDQRTGDGEAFF.

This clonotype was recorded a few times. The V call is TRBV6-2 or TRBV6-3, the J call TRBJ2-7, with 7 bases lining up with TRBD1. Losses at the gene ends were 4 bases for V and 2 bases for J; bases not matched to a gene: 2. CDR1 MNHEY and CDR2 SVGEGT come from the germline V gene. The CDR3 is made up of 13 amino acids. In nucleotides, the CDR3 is TGTGCCAGCAGTTGGGACAGAACCTACGAGCAGTACTTC. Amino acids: CASSWDRTYEQYF.

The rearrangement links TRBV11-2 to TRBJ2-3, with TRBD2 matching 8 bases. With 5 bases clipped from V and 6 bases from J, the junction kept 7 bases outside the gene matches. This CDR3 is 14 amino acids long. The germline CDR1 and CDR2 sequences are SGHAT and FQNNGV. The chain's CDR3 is CASSARGGGDTQYF. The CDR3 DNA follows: TGTGCCAGCAGCGCCCGGGGGGGGGGGGATACGCAGTATTTT.

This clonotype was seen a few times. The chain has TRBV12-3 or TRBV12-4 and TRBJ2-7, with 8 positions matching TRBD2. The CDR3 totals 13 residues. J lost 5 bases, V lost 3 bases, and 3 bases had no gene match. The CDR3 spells CASSLGLVDEQYF. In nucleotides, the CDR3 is TGTGCCAGCAGTTTGGGACTAGTCGACGAGCAGTACTTC.

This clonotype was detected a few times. The CDR3 sequence: CASTFGTSGAYEQYF. The CDR3 DNA is TGTGCCAGTACCTTTGGGACTAGCGGGGCCTACGAGCAGTACTTC. The rearrangement uses TRBV19 and TRBJ2-7; TRBD2 matches at 13 bases. The CDR3 loop spans 15 amino acids. J was trimmed by 2 bases and V by 7 bases; bases with no gene match: 5. The germline V gene encodes CDR1 LNHDA and CDR2 SQIVND (reference sequence).

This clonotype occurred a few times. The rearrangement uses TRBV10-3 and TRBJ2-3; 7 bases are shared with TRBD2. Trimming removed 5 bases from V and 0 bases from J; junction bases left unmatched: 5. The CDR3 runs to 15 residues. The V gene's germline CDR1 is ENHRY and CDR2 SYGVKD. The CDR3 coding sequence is TGTGCCATCAGTCAGCGGGACCCGAGCACAGATACGCAGTATTTT. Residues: CAISQRDPSTDTQYF.

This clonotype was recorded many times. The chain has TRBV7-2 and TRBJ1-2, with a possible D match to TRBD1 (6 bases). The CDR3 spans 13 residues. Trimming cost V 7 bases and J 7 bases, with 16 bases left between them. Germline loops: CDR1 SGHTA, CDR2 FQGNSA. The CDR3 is CASTDRLGSGYTF. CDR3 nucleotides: TGTGCCAGCACCGACAGGCTCGGAAGTGGCTACACCTTC.

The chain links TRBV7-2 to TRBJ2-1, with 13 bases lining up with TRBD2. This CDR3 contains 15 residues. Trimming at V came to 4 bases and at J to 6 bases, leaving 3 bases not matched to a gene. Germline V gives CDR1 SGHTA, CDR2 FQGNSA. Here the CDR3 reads CASSSLAGGVNEQFF. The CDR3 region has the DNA TGTGCCAGCAGCTCACTAGCGGGAGGGGTCAATGAGCAGTTCTTC. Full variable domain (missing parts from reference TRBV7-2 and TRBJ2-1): GAGVSQSPSNKVTEKGKDVELRCDPISGHTALYWYRQSLGQGLEFLIYFQGNSAPDKSGLPSDRFSAERTGGSVSTLTIQRTQQEDSAVYLCASSSLAGGVNEQFFGPGTRLTVL.

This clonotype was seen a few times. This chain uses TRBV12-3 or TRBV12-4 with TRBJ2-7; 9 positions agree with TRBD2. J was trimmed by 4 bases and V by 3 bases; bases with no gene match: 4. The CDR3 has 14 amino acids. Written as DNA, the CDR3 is TGTGCCAGCAGTTTCAGACTAGCGGAATACGAGCAGTACTTC. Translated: CASSFRLAEYEQYF.

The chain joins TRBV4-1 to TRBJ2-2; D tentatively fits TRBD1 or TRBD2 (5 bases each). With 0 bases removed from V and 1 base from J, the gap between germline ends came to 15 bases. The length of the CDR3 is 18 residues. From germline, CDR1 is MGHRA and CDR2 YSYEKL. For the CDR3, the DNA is TGCGCCAGCAGCCAAGATCCTAGAGGGGCCAAGAACACCGGGGAGCTGTTTTTT. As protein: CASSQDPRGAKNTGELFF.

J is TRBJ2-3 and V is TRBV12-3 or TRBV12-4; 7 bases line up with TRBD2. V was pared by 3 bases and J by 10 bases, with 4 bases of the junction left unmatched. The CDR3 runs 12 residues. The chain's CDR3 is CASSFAGVAQYF. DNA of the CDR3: TGTGCCAGCAGTTTTGCGGGAGTGGCGCAGTATTTT.

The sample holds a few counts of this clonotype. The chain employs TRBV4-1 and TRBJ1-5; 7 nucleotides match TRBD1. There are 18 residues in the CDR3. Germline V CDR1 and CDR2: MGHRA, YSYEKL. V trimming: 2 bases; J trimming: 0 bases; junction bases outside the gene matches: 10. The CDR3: CASSQWPRGVYSNQPQHF. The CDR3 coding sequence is TGCGCCAGCAGCCAATGGCCCAGGGGGGTCTATAGCAATCAGCCCCAGCATTTT.

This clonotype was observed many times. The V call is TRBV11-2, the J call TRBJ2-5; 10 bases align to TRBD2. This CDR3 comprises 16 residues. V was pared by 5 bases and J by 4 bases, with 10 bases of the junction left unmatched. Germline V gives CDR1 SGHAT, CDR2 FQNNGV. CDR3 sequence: CASSPGRPSGRETQYF. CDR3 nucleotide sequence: TGTGCCAGCAGCCCAGGGCGTCCTAGCGGGAGAGAGACCCAGTACTTC.

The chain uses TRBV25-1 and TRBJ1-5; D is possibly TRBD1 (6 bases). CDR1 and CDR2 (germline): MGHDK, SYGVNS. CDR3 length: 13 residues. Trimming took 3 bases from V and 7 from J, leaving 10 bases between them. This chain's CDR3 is CASSEGHRQPQHF. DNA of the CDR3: TGTGCCAGCAGTGAGGGACATCGACAGCCCCAGCATTTT.

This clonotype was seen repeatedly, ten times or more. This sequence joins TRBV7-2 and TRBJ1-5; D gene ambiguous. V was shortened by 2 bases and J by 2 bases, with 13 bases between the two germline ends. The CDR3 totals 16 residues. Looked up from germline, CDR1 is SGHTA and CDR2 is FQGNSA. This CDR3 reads CASSLSRGSGNQPQHF. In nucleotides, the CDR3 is TGTGCCAGCAGCTTATCGCGGGGTTCGGGCAATCAGCCCCAGCATTTT.

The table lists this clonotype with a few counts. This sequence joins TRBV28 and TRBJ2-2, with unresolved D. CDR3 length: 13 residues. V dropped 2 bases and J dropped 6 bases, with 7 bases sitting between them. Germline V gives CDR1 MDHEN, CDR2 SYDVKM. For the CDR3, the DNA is TGTGCCAGCAGTTTAGGGTATTCCGGGGAGCTGTTTTTT. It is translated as CASSLGYSGELFF.

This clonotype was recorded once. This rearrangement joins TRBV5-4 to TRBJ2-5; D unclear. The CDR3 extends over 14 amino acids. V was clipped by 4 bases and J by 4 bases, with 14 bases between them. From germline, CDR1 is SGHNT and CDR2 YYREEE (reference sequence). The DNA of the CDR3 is TGTGCCAGCAGCACCCGGATAGCTGGAGAGACCCAGTACTTC. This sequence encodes CASSTRIAGETQYF.

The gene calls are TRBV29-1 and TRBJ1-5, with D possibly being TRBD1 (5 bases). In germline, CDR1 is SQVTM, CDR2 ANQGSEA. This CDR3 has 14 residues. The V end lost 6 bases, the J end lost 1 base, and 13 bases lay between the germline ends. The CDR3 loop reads CSVAQGRSNQPQHF. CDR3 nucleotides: TGCAGCGTGGCGCAGGGTAGAAGCAATCAGCCCCAGCATTTT. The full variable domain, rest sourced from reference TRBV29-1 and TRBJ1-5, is SAVISQKPSRDICQRGTSLTIQCQVDSQVTMMFWYRQQPGQSLTLIATANQGSEATYESGFVIDKFPISRPNLTFSTLTVSNMSPEDSSIYLCSVAQGRSNQPQHFGDGTRLSIL.

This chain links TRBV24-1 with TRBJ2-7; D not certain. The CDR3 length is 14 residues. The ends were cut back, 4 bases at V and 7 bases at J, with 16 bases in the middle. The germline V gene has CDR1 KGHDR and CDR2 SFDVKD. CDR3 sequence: CATSDPLQNEEQYF. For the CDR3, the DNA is TGTGCCACCAGTGACCCTCTCCAGAACGAGGAGCAGTACTTC.

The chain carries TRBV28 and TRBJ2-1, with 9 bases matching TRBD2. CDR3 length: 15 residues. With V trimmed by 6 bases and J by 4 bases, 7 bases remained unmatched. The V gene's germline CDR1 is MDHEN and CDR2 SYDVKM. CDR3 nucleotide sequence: TGTGCCAGCAGCTTAGCGGGGGAAACTTACAATGAGCAGTTCTTC. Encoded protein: CASSLAGETYNEQFF.

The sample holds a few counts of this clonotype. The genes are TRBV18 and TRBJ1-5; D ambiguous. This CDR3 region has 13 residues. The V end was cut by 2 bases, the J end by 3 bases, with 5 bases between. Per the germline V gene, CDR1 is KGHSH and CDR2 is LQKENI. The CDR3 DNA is TGTGCCAGCTCACCAACTTCCAATCAGCCCCAGCATTTT. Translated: CASSPTSNQPQHF. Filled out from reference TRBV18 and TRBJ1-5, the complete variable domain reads NAGVMQNPRHLVRRRGQEARLRCSPMKGHSHVYWYRQLPEEGLKFMVYLQKENIIDESGMPKERFSAEFPKEGPSILRIQQVVRGDSAAYFCASSPTSNQPQHFGDGTRLSIL.

In DNA form, the CDR3 reads TGTGCCAGCAGCTTGGTCACTAGCGGGGGGATGAAGAATGAGCAGTTCTTC. Protein product: CASSLVTSGGMKNEQFF. The chain uses TRBV5-6 and TRBJ2-1, with 12 nucleotides matching TRBD2. The CDR3 contains 17 residues. After removal of 0 bases from V and 7 bases from J, the junction contained 8 bases not matched to a gene. Germline CDR1 reads SGHDT; CDR2 reads YYEEEE.